This TCR beta chain was sequenced in a study of shared clonotypes between healthy human individuals. General study findings and limits: With a handful of donors compared, around 5% of naive CD4 clonotypes were shared. Generation probability values for non-shared clonotypes were lower than those for clonotypes shared by all four donors.

The CDR3 loop spans 14 amino acids. V was cut by 0 bases and J by 2 bases, with 8 bases left in between. From germline, CDR1 is SGHTS and CDR2 YDEGEE. Genomic DNA from each subset was divided evenly over several immunoSEQ plates. This table comes from immunoSEQ multiplex PCR, and its TCRdb copy is limited to in-frame clones, with some not included. Found here are approximately 590,000 clones, roughly 95% of them singletons; the top ten hold around 0.097%. Naive CD8 cells were CD45RO-negative, positively selected for CCR7, excluding terminally differentiated effector memory CD45RA+ cells. For this clone: Its antigen is unidentified.

This receptor was taken from a woman aged 25 to 39 in good health. The source material was naive CD8+ T cells sorted from blood. The V and J genes are TRBV5-8 and TRBJ1-1, with D unclear. The CDR3: CASSLVRYNTEAFF. CDR3 DNA sequence: TGTGCCAGCAGCTTGGTACGGTACAACACTGAAGCTTTCTTT.